Following are 26 T cell receptor beta chains from one sample sequenced in a study of cytomegalovirus exposure and HLA in healthy donors. PCR was performed using 60 Vbeta and 13 Jbeta primers. Clones were sequenced by immunoSEQ multiplex PCR, and TCRdb holds only the in-frame ones, with some missing. The table records 95,000 to 110,000 clones, roughly 80% of them present only once. Sequenced input: PBMCs. These receptors originate from a man aged 25-40 years in good health and CMV-seronegative.

The V and J genes are TRBV6-5 and TRBJ1-2, with D maybe TRBD1 (6 bases). V was clipped by 5 bases and J by 7 bases, with 17 bases between them. Germline V CDR1 and CDR2: MNHEY, SVGAGI. This CDR3 has 14 residues. CDR3 loop: CASSATGLSPGYTF. The CDR3 region has the DNA TGTGCCAGCAGTGCCACAGGGCTTTCTCCTGGCTACACCTTC.

This chain connects TRBV9 to TRBJ2-1, with D maybe TRBD1 (6 bases). Trimming removed 5 bases from V and 7 bases from J, with 7 bases in between. This CDR3 is 11 amino acids long. Germline lookup yields CDR1 SGDLS and CDR2 YYNGEE. This CDR3 reads CASRRGNEQFF. In DNA, the CDR3 is TGTGCCAGCAGAAGGGGGAATGAGCAGTTCTTC.

V usage is TRBV7-9 and J usage is TRBJ1-6; D might be TRBD1 (6 bases). Germline V gene data show CDR1 as SEHNR and CDR2 as FQNEAQ (reference sequence). V was pared by 5 bases and J by 8 bases, with 13 bases between. This CDR3 has 14 amino acids. The CDR3 loop is CASSAGTSYSPLHF. As DNA, the CDR3 is TGTGCCAGCAGCGCCGGGACAAGCTATTCACCCCTCCACTTT.

The V call is TRBV18, the J call TRBJ1-2; 9 bases match TRBD1. The V gene end was trimmed by 0 bases and the J gene end by 6 bases; junction bases not matched to a gene: 5. Germline V gene lookup returns CDR1 KGHSH and CDR2 LQKENI. The CDR3 loop spans 15 amino acids. The CDR3 sequence: CASSPPGTGWDGYTF. The CDR3 DNA is TGTGCCAGCTCACCACCCGGGACAGGGTGGGATGGCTACACCTTC.

This chain uses TRBV23-1 with TRBJ2-1, with D possibly matching TRBD2 (5 bases). TRBV23-1 falls under the ORF class, with uncertain function. This CDR3 comprises 15 residues. V was cut by 6 bases and J by 0 bases, with 12 bases left in between. The CDR3 DNA sequence: TGCGCCAGCAGACCAGCACGGGGCTCCTACAATGAGCAGTTCTTC. This gives the protein CASRPARGSYNEQFF.

V and J are TRBV2 and TRBJ1-1, with 7 bases matching TRBD1. Germline CDR1 is SNHLY and CDR2 is FYNNEI. The CDR3 is made up of 15 amino acids. The junction had 6 bases not matched to a gene; V was cut back by 4 bases and J by 1 base. The CDR3 protein is CASSVNRDRNTEAFF. In DNA form, the CDR3 reads TGTGCCAGCAGTGTGAACCGGGACAGGAACACTGAAGCTTTCTTT.

The chain joins TRBV6-1 to TRBJ1-2; 8 nucleotides match TRBD1. The J segment lost 0 bases and the V segment lost 3 bases, leaving 3 bases of the junction unmatched. Germline V gene lookup returns CDR1 MNHNS and CDR2 SASEGT. The CDR3 is 15 amino acids. Written as DNA, the CDR3 is TGTGCCAGCAGTGACCGGACAGGGCCTAACTATGGCTACACCTTC. Its translation is CASSDRTGPNYGYTF.

The chain links TRBV7-2 to TRBJ2-1; TRBD2 matches 8 bases. The CDR3 is 16 amino acids. The junction had 12 bases not matched to a gene; V was cut back by 7 bases and J by 4 bases. The V gene's germline CDR1 is SGHTA and CDR2 FQGNSA. The chain's CDR3 is CASTLGGGGGYNEQFF. The CDR3 DNA sequence: TGTGCCAGCACCCTAGGTGGGGGCGGGGGGTACAATGAGCAGTTCTTC.

This clone was seen more than once but under ten times. This chain joins TRBV14 and TRBJ2-2, with D possibly being TRBD1 (6 bases). Per germline, CDR1 SGHDN and CDR2 FVKESK. V was shortened by 1 base and J by 7 bases, with 10 bases between the two germline ends. CDR3 length: 14 residues. CDR3 bases: TGTGCCAGCAGCCAAGGATGGGGGCACGGGGAGCTGTTTTTT. This translates into CASSQGWGHGELFF. Using reference TRBV14 and TRBJ2-2 for the parts outside the CDR3, the full variable domain is EAGVTQFPSHSVIEKGQTVTLRCDPISGHDNLYWYRRVMGKEIKFLLHFVKESKQDESGMPNNRFLAERTGGTYSTLKVQPAELEDSGVYFCASSQGWGHGELFFGEGSRLTVL.

The J gene is TRBJ1-5, the V gene TRBV28, with 10 bases aligning to TRBD1. The ends lost 3 bases at V and 6 bases at J; junction bases unmatched: 11. The CDR3 is 17 amino acids. CDR1 and CDR2 from the germline V gene are MDHEN and SYDVKM. CDR3 nucleotides: TGTGCCAGCAGTTTGCCCCGAGACAGGGGGCAAGGTCAGCCCCAGCATTTT. Residues: CASSLPRDRGQGQPQHF.

This chain joins TRBV9 and TRBJ2-1; D is uncertain. Per the germline V gene, CDR1 is SGDLS and CDR2 is YYNGEE. Trimming took 3 bases from V and 7 from J, leaving 8 bases between them. The CDR3 consists of 12 residues. The CDR3 protein is CASSDHRNEQFF. As DNA, the CDR3 is TGTGCCAGCAGCGACCACAGAAATGAGCAGTTCTTC. Complete variable domain (other parts from reference TRBV9 and TRBJ2-1): DSGVTQTPKHLITATGQRVTLRCSPRSGDLSVYWYQQSLDQGLQFLIQYYNGEERAKGNILERFSAQQFPDLHSELNLSSLELGDSALYFCASSDHRNEQFFGPGTRLTVL.

The chain employs TRBV6-1 and TRBJ1-4; TRBD1 aligns across 7 bases. The V gene's germline CDR1 is MNHNS and CDR2 SASEGT. V dropped 5 bases and J dropped 8; count of bases not matched to a gene: 8. The CDR3 loop spans 14 amino acids. The DNA of the CDR3 is TGTGCCAGCAGTCGACAGGGCGGTGAGGAAAAACTGTTTTTT. Protein: CASSRQGGEEKLFF.

This rearrangement joins TRBV28 to TRBJ1-1; D perhaps matches TRBD1 (5 bases). CDR1 is MDHEN and CDR2 is SYDVKM in the germline V gene. V gave up 3 bases and J gave up 7 bases, with 12 bases separating them. The length of the CDR3 is 13 residues. CDR3 bases: TGTGCCAGCAGTTTGGGACGCGGGATTGAAGCTTTCTTT. This codes for CASSLGRGIEAFF.

The chain combines TRBV7-8 with TRBJ2-5, with D possibly matching TRBD2 (5 bases). Trimming took off 5 bases at V and 4 bases at J, with 17 bases between the two ends. The CDR3 is 15 amino acids. Germline V CDR1 and CDR2: SGHVS, FQNEAQ. CDR3 in amino acids: CASSGRRIGIETQYF. The CDR3 coding sequence is TGTGCCAGCAGCGGAAGGAGGATTGGTATAGAGACCCAGTACTTC.

The chain employs TRBV18 and TRBJ1-1; TRBD1 is a possible D gene (6 bases). CDR3 size: 13 residues. The germline V gene encodes CDR1 KGHSH and CDR2 LQKENI. The ends were cut back, 4 bases at V and 3 bases at J, with 9 bases in the middle. Written as DNA, the CDR3 is TGTGCCAGCTCACAGAGACAGGACACTGAAGCTTTCTTT. Translating gives CASSQRQDTEAFF.

The chain couples TRBV10-2 to TRBJ1-2; 7 bases fit TRBD1. The CDR3 has 15 amino acids. Germline-derived CDR1 and CDR2 are WSHSY and SAAADI. V shed 3 bases and J 8 bases; nucleotides not matched to a gene: 12. The CDR3 nucleotides read TGCGCCAGCAGTGATGCTCAGGGGGGAGTAAGGGGCTACACCTTC. Translation: CASSDAQGGVRGYTF.

The J gene is TRBJ2-7, the V gene TRBV7-9; 8 positions match TRBD2. This CDR3 has 15 residues. V trimming: 2 bases; J trimming: 2 bases; junction bases outside the gene matches: 5. Germline V gene sequence: CDR1 SEHNR, CDR2 FQNEAQ (reference sequence). The CDR3 DNA sequence: TGTGCCAGCAGCTTATTTCTAGCGGGTGCCTACGAGCAGTACTTC. The encoded protein is CASSLFLAGAYEQYF.

This clone appeared a single time. The genes are TRBV13 and TRBJ2-7, with 7 positions matching TRBD2. CDR3 length equals 13 residues. Germline CDR1 PRHDT, CDR2 FYEKMQ (reference sequence). The V segment lost 5 bases and the J segment 3 bases; nucleotides outside the gene matches: 4. CDR3 nucleotides: TGTGCCAGCAGCCCTCTAGCGGACTACGAGCAGTACTTC. This translates into CASSPLADYEQYF.

This chain's CDR3 is CASSQAEAVSTDTQYF. In DNA form, the CDR3 reads TGTGCCAGCAGCCAAGCGGAGGCAGTTAGCACAGATACGCAGTATTTT. The chain is built from TRBV4-2 and TRBJ2-3; tentatively, D is TRBD2 (5 bases). V was cut by 1 base and J by 0 bases, with 11 bases left in between. Germline values: CDR1 LGHNA, CDR2 YNFKEQ. This CDR3 comprises 16 residues.

The rearrangement uses TRBV6-1 and TRBJ1-2; possible D gene TRBD1, 5 bases. CDR1 and CDR2 (germline): MNHNS, SASEGT. The CDR3 has 14 residues. Between the trimmed V and J ends, which lost 5 bases and 7 bases, there was a span of 17 bases. Written as DNA, the CDR3 is TGTGCCAGCAGTCCCCGGACAAGCCCCTTTGGCTACACCTTC. Translating it yields CASSPRTSPFGYTF.

The chain links TRBV9 to TRBJ2-5, with TRBD2 matching 8 bases. Germline V gene data show CDR1 as SGDLS and CDR2 as YYNGEE. There are 15 residues in the CDR3. V lost 5 bases to trimming and J lost 0 bases; unmatched junction nucleotides: 6. The CDR3 protein is CASSAIAGYQETQYF. CDR3 nucleotide sequence: TGTGCCAGCAGTGCTATAGCGGGGTACCAAGAGACCCAGTACTTC. Looking up the rest from reference TRBV9 and TRBJ2-5 gives the full variable domain: DSGVTQTPKHLITATGQRVTLRCSPRSGDLSVYWYQQSLDQGLQFLIQYYNGEERAKGNILERFSAQQFPDLHSELNLSSLELGDSALYFCASSAIAGYQETQYFGPGTRLLVL.

This clone has just a few counts. The J gene is TRBJ2-2, the V gene TRBV6-5; D is perhaps TRBD2 (6 bases). CDR3 length: 15 residues. V lost 1 base and J 6 bases, leaving 12 bases between the germline ends. Germline V gives CDR1 MNHEY, CDR2 SVGAGI. The CDR3 sequence: CASSYLLALAGELFF. CDR3 DNA: TGTGCCAGCAGTTACTTACTAGCTTTAGCCGGGGAGCTGTTTTTT.

The V gene is TRBV4-1, the J gene TRBJ1-2; the match to TRBD1 covers 9 bases. The germline V gene encodes CDR1 MGHRA and CDR2 YSYEKL. The CDR3 contains 15 residues. V trimming: 0 bases; J trimming: 4 bases; junction bases outside the gene matches: 3. The CDR3 DNA is TGCGCCAGCAGCCAAGATGGGACAGGGTTCTATGGCTACACCTTC. The encoded protein is CASSQDGTGFYGYTF.

This chain connects TRBV19 to TRBJ1-4; D remains unclear. Per germline, CDR1 LNHDA and CDR2 SQIVND (reference sequence). This CDR3 comprises 11 residues. Trimming stripped 6 bases from V and 7 bases from J, with 6 bases between. In DNA form, the CDR3 reads TGTGCCAGTAGACGCGGTGAAAAACTGTTTTTT. Protein product: CASRRGEKLFF. The entire variable domain, with the rest obtained from reference TRBV19 and TRBJ1-4, is as follows: DGGITQSPKYLFRKEGQNVTLSCEQNLNHDAMYWYRQDPGQGLRLIYYSQIVNDFQKGDIAEGYSVSREKKESFPLTVTSAQKNPTAFYLCASRRGEKLFFGSGTQLSVL.

The chain combines TRBV15 with TRBJ1-4, with D possibly matching TRBD1 (6 bases). CDR3 length equals 14 residues. Trimming took off 0 bases at V and 8 bases at J, with 10 bases between the two ends. Germline V gene lookup returns CDR1 LNHNV and CDR2 YYDKDF (reference sequence). The CDR3 DNA reads TGTGCCACCAGCAGAGAACAGGGAGAGGAAAAACTGTTTTTT. Protein sequence: CATSREQGEEKLFF.

As for this clone: The sample contains more than one DNA sequence encoding this CDR3. In DNA, the CDR3 is TGTGCCAGCAGCTTCCCCGGGACAGGAAACACTGAAGCTTTCTTT. It codes for CASSFPGTGNTEAFF. The V and J genes are TRBV7-8 and TRBJ1-1; 8 bases agree with TRBD1. Germline V gene data show CDR1 as SGHVS and CDR2 as FQNEAQ. Trimming removed 3 bases from V and 2 bases from J; junction bases left unmatched: 5. The length of the CDR3 is 15 residues.